The rows below give T cell receptor beta chains drawn from one sample of a study of blood T cell repertoires in COVID-19. Data came from immunoSEQ multiplex PCR; TCRdb stores just in-frame clones and leaves some out. The sample gives around 100,000 clones, 80% to 95% of which show up once; 1.9% is in the top ten. The source material was peripheral blood. The receptors derive from a woman aged 50 to 65 with COVID-19, enrolled during active disease. The CDR3 runs from the conserved cysteine through the conserved F or W. The order of the fields is V gene, J gene, D gene, clone size, CDR3 protein, CDR3 DNA. A D gene is named only where the DNA matches it firmly. Expanded clones get a size class; other rows say once, few or many, or leave the size out.

V gene: TRBV19
J gene: TRBJ2-5
D gene: -
clone size: -
CDR3 protein: CASNRAIQETQYF
CDR3 DNA: TGTGCCAGTAACAGGGCGATACAAGAGACCCAGTACTTC

V gene: TRBV7-8
J gene: TRBJ1-1
D gene: -
clone size: -
CDR3 protein: CASSLVSGWVGDTEAFF
CDR3 DNA: TGTGCCAGCAGCTTAGTATCCGGATGGGTCGGGGACACTGAAGCTTTCTTT

V gene: TRBV5-4
J gene: TRBJ1-3
D gene: -
clone size: -
CDR3 protein: CASSLDSISGNTIYF
CDR3 DNA: TGTGCCAGCAGCTTGGACAGTATCTCTGGAAACACCATATATTTT

V gene: TRBV7-2
J gene: TRBJ1-1
D gene: -
clone size: -
CDR3 protein: CASSFPPAGNTEAFF
CDR3 DNA: TGTGCCAGCAGCTTCCCTCCCGCGGGGAACACTGAAGCTTTCTTT

V gene: TRBV27
J gene: TRBJ2-7
D gene: -
clone size: -
CDR3 protein: CASREGPGHYEQYF
CDR3 DNA: TGTGCCAGCAGGGAGGGGCCAGGGCACTACGAGCAGTACTTC

V gene: TRBV9
J gene: TRBJ2-3
D gene: TRBD2
clone size: -
CDR3 protein: CASSVERTSGVDTQYF
CDR3 DNA: TGTGCCAGCAGCGTAGAGCGAACTAGCGGGGTGGATACGCAGTATTTT

V gene: TRBV3-1/TRBV3-2
J gene: TRBJ1-2
D gene: -
clone size: once
CDR3 protein: CASSQDPAGYGYTF
CDR3 DNA: TGTGCCAGCAGCCAAGATCCTGCCGGTTATGGCTACACCTTC

V gene: TRBV28
J gene: TRBJ1-2
D gene: -
clone size: once
CDR3 protein: CASSTPTVFYGYTF
CDR3 DNA: TGTGCCAGCAGTACCCCGACAGTTTTCTATGGCTACACCTTC

V gene: TRBV7-6
J gene: TRBJ1-6
D gene: -
clone size: -
CDR3 protein: CASSLETGGNSPLHF
CDR3 DNA: TGTGCCAGCAGCTTAGAGACAGGCGGGAATTCACCCCTCCACTTT

V gene: TRBV11-2
J gene: TRBJ2-3
D gene: -
clone size: -
CDR3 protein: CASSLAGFTDTQYF
CDR3 DNA: TGTGCCAGCAGCTTAGCGGGGTTCACAGATACGCAGTATTTT

V gene: TRBV5-1
J gene: TRBJ1-2
D gene: -
clone size: -
CDR3 protein: CASSQGGYGYTF
CDR3 DNA: TGCGCCAGCAGCCAGGGAGGATATGGCTACACCTTC

V gene: TRBV7-2
J gene: TRBJ2-3
D gene: -
clone size: -
CDR3 protein: CASSLGLHTDTQYF
CDR3 DNA: TGTGCCAGCAGCTTAGGGTTACACACAGATACGCAGTATTTT

V gene: TRBV5-5
J gene: TRBJ2-5
D gene: TRBD1
clone size: -
CDR3 protein: CASRHQGVETQYF
CDR3 DNA: TGTGCCAGCAGGCATCAGGGGGTTGAGACCCAGTACTTC

V gene: TRBV18
J gene: TRBJ2-2
D gene: TRBD2
clone size: -
CDR3 protein: CASSPHPSGDTGELFF
CDR3 DNA: TGTGCCAGCTCACCCCACCCCAGCGGGGACACCGGGGAGCTGTTTTTT

V gene: TRBV27
J gene: TRBJ1-1
D gene: TRBD1
clone size: -
CDR3 protein: CASSLDRQNTEAFF
CDR3 DNA: TGTGCCAGCAGTCTGGACAGGCAGAACACTGAAGCTTTCTTT

V gene: TRBV6-5
J gene: TRBJ1-5
D gene: TRBD1
clone size: -
CDR3 protein: CASSLRQGGSQPQHF
CDR3 DNA: TGTGCCAGCAGTCTGCGACAGGGAGGTTCCCAGCCCCAGCATTTT

V gene: TRBV11-2
J gene: TRBJ2-2
D gene: TRBD2
clone size: once
CDR3 protein: CASSSPRGGGAPGELFF
CDR3 DNA: TGTGCCAGCAGCTCCCCCCGGGGCGGGGGGGCCCCCGGGGAGCTGTTTTTT

V gene: TRBV2
J gene: TRBJ1-6
D gene: -
clone size: -
CDR3 protein: CASSDYRVNSPLHF
CDR3 DNA: TGTGCCAGCAGTGATTACAGGGTGAATTCACCCCTCCACTTT

V gene: TRBV28
J gene: TRBJ2-3
D gene: TRBD1
clone size: -
CDR3 protein: CASSQRQGFTDTQYF
CDR3 DNA: TGTGCCAGCAGCCAAAGACAGGGATTTACAGATACGCAGTATTTT

V gene: TRBV10-3
J gene: TRBJ2-7
D gene: TRBD1
clone size: -
CDR3 protein: CAISDGKGQHYEQYF
CDR3 DNA: TGTGCCATCAGTGACGGAAAGGGACAGCACTACGAGCAGTACTTC

V gene: TRBV2
J gene: TRBJ2-7
D gene: TRBD1
clone size: -
CDR3 protein: CASKDRGYEQYF
CDR3 DNA: TGTGCCAGCAAGGACAGGGGCTACGAGCAGTACTTC

V gene: TRBV19
J gene: TRBJ1-5
D gene: TRBD1
clone size: -
CDR3 protein: CASSTGQGAYQPQHF
CDR3 DNA: TGTGCCAGTAGTACGGGACAGGGGGCTTATCAGCCCCAGCATTTT

V gene: TRBV7-7
J gene: TRBJ2-5
D gene: TRBD1
clone size: -
CDR3 protein: CASSPRQGSGTQYF
CDR3 DNA: TGTGCCAGCAGTCCCAGACAGGGATCGGGGACCCAGTACTTC

V gene: TRBV11-1
J gene: TRBJ2-1
D gene: TRBD2
clone size: -
CDR3 protein: CASSFGTREGDEQFF
CDR3 DNA: TGTGCCAGCAGCTTCGGGACTAGGGAAGGAGATGAGCAGTTCTTC

V gene: TRBV5-5
J gene: TRBJ1-5
D gene: TRBD1
clone size: -
CDR3 protein: CASGQGAGNQPQHF
CDR3 DNA: TGTGCCAGCGGACAGGGGGCGGGCAATCAGCCCCAGCATTTT

V gene: TRBV12-5
J gene: TRBJ1-5
D gene: -
clone size: -
CDR3 protein: CASGSGWGVREPQPQHF
CDR3 DNA: TGTGCTAGTGGATCAGGCTGGGGGGTGAGGGAACCTCAGCCCCAGCATTTT

V gene: TRBV28
J gene: TRBJ1-4
D gene: -
clone size: -
CDR3 protein: CASSLETGGGEKLFF
CDR3 DNA: TGTGCCAGCAGTTTAGAGACGGGAGGGGGTGAAAAACTGTTTTTT

V gene: TRBV9
J gene: TRBJ2-3
D gene: TRBD2
clone size: -
CDR3 protein: CASSLRLAGGSDTQYF
CDR3 DNA: TGTGCCAGCAGCCTACGACTAGCGGGGGGGTCAGATACGCAGTATTTT

V gene: TRBV2
J gene: TRBJ2-2
D gene: TRBD2
clone size: -
CDR3 protein: CASRIAGGNTGELFF
CDR3 DNA: TGTGCCAGCAGAATAGCGGGGGGCAACACCGGGGAGCTGTTTTTT

V gene: TRBV5-1
J gene: TRBJ1-4
D gene: TRBD1
clone size: -
CDR3 protein: CASSADRVREKLFF
CDR3 DNA: TGCGCCAGCAGCGCTGACAGGGTACGGGAAAAACTGTTTTTT

V gene: TRBV19
J gene: TRBJ1-5
D gene: -
clone size: once
CDR3 protein: CASSKGGTRLNSNQPQHF
CDR3 DNA: TGTGCCAGTAGTAAGGGAGGGACGCGTCTTAATAGCAATCAGCCCCAGCATTTT

V gene: TRBV7-3
J gene: TRBJ2-1
D gene: TRBD2
clone size: -
CDR3 protein: CASSPGLAAYNEQFF
CDR3 DNA: TGTGCCAGCAGCCCCGGACTAGCGGCCTACAATGAGCAGTTCTTC

V gene: TRBV24-1
J gene: TRBJ1-4
D gene: TRBD1
clone size: -
CDR3 protein: CATSDPDRVGEKLFF
CDR3 DNA: TGTGCCACCAGTGACCCTGACAGGGTCGGCGAAAAACTGTTTTTT

V gene: TRBV14
J gene: TRBJ2-2
D gene: -
clone size: -
CDR3 protein: CASSQEEATGELFF
CDR3 DNA: TGTGCCAGCAGCCAAGAAGAAGCCACCGGGGAGCTGTTTTTT

V gene: TRBV7-2
J gene: TRBJ2-3
D gene: TRBD2
clone size: once
CDR3 protein: CASSSIAGGPGNTQYF
CDR3 DNA: TGTGCCAGCAGCTCCATAGCGGGGGGGCCAGGTAATACGCAGTATTTT

V gene: TRBV15
J gene: TRBJ2-5
D gene: TRBD2
clone size: -
CDR3 protein: CATSREIRLAWVETQYF
CDR3 DNA: TGTGCCACCAGCAGAGAAATTCGACTAGCGTGGGTGGAGACCCAGTACTTC

V gene: TRBV6-2/TRBV6-3
J gene: TRBJ2-1
D gene: TRBD1
clone size: -
CDR3 protein: CASSYLLGGPNDANEQFF
CDR3 DNA: TGTGCCAGCAGTTATCTGTTAGGGGGCCCTAACGACGCCAATGAGCAGTTCTTC

V gene: TRBV6-4
J gene: TRBJ1-2
D gene: -
clone size: -
CDR3 protein: CASSDSMQGKGYTF
CDR3 DNA: TGTGCCAGCAGTGACTCGATGCAGGGAAAAGGCTACACCTTC